The rows below give T cell receptor beta chains drawn from one sample of a study of shared clonotypes between healthy human individuals. The repertoire was sequenced with immunoSEQ multiplex PCR; TCRdb's copy has only in-frame clones and lacks some. The profile shows over 750,000 clones, around 96% of them singletons. The sequenced sample consisted of naive CD8+ T cells sorted from blood. These TCRs come from a man under 40 in good health. The CDR3 runs from the conserved cysteine through the conserved F or W. Each record gives: V gene, J gene, D gene, CDR3 protein, CDR3 DNA. The D gene is left open where the match is weak.

TRBV6-1	TRBJ1-1	-	CASRTDRVNTEAFF	TGTGCCAGCAGGACAGACAGAGTGAACACTGAAGCTTTCTTT
TRBV10-2	TRBJ1-5	-	CASSEGGYSNQPQHF	TGCGCCAGCTCAGAGGGGGGGTATAGCAATCAGCCCCAGCATTTT
TRBV7-9	TRBJ1-1	TRBD1	CASSSTGVNTEAFF	TGTGCCAGCAGCTCGACAGGGGTGAACACTGAAGCTTTCTTT
TRBV9	TRBJ1-2	-	CASSVRGNGGYTF	TGTGCCAGCAGCGTACGGGGAAATGGTGGCTACACCTTC
TRBV6-5	TRBJ2-2	-	CASRIQGSYTGELFF	TGTGCCAGCAGAATACAGGGCTCTTACACCGGGGAGCTGTTTTTT
TRBV10-1	TRBJ2-7	-	CASSPGTYEQYF	TGCGCCAGCAGTCCAGGGACCTACGAGCAGTACTTC
TRBV11-2	TRBJ1-2	TRBD1	CASSLVLEGASGYTF	TGTGCCAGCAGCTTAGTTCTGGAGGGGGCTTCTGGCTACACCTTC
TRBV19	TRBJ2-7	-	CASSIIAGAYEQYF	TGTGCCAGTAGTATAATCGCAGGAGCCTACGAGCAGTACTTC
TRBV2	TRBJ1-1	-	CASSESWGNTEAFF	TGTGCCAGCAGTGAATCTTGGGGGAACACTGAAGCTTTCTTT
TRBV7-9	TRBJ1-4	-	CASSFLNNPANEKLFF	TGTGCCAGCAGCTTCCTCAACAATCCCGCTAATGAAAAACTGTTTTTT
TRBV6-5	TRBJ2-1	-	CASSYGSHYNEQFF	TGTGCCAGCAGTTACGGGAGTCACTACAATGAGCAGTTCTTC
TRBV9	TRBJ1-1	TRBD1	CASSEGGTGGTEAFF	TGTGCCAGCAGCGAGGGAGGGACAGGGGGCACTGAAGCTTTCTTT
TRBV7-9	TRBJ2-3	-	CASSSTDSSTDTQYF	TGTGCCAGCAGTTCTACGGACAGTAGCACAGATACGCAGTATTTT
TRBV6-5	TRBJ1-5	TRBD1	CASSTGANQPQHF	TGTGCCAGCAGCACAGGGGCCAATCAGCCCCAGCATTTT
TRBV9	TRBJ2-2	TRBD2	CASSASSGSYHTGELFF	TGTGCCAGCAGCGCTTCTAGCGGGAGTTACCACACCGGGGAGCTGTTTTTT
TRBV4-1	TRBJ2-7	-	CASSQGLLQGTHEQYF	TGCGCCAGCAGCCAAGGTTTATTACAGGGGACTCACGAGCAGTACTTC
TRBV27	TRBJ2-7	TRBD2	CASSLDGSTSGRASSYEQYF	TGTGCCAGCAGTTTAGACGGATCGACTAGCGGGAGGGCCTCTTCCTACGAGCAGTACTTC
TRBV6-5	TRBJ2-2	TRBD2	CATRIAGGDTGELFF	TGTGCCACCAGAATAGCGGGAGGGGACACCGGGGAGCTGTTTTTT
TRBV9	TRBJ2-1	TRBD1	CASSVVGSTGVHNEQFF	TGTGCCAGCAGCGTAGTAGGGAGTACAGGGGTTCACAATGAGCAGTTCTTC